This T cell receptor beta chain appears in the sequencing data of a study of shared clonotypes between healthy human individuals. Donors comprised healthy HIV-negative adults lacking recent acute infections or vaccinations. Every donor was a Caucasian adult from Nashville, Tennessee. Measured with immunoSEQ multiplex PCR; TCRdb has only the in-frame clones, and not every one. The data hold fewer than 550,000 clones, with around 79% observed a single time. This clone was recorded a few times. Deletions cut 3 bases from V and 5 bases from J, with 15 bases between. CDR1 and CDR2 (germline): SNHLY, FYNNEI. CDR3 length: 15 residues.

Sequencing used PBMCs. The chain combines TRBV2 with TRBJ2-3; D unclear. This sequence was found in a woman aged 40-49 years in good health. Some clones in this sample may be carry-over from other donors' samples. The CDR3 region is CASSDVISVGDTQYF. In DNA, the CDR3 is TGTGCCAGCAGTGATGTAATTTCGGTGGGAGATACGCAGTATTTT.